Following are 25 T cell receptor beta chains from one sample sequenced in a study of blood T cell repertoires in COVID-19. Data came from immunoSEQ multiplex PCR; TCRdb stores just in-frame clones and leaves some out. The sample records about 200,000 clones, more than 75% being singletons. Material for sequencing was peripheral blood. Receptor source: a man aged 55-75 years who had recovered from COVID-19.

V is TRBV7-2 and J is TRBJ1-1, with D possibly being TRBD1 (6 bases). In germline, CDR1 is SGHTA, CDR2 FQGNSA. The V and J ends lost 1 base and 4 bases respectively, with 13 bases between them. CDR3 size: 15 residues. The CDR3 loop reads CASSLGGGMVTEAFF. DNA for the CDR3: TGTGCCAGCAGCTTAGGAGGGGGTATGGTCACTGAAGCTTTCTTT.

V gene TRBV2 combines with J gene TRBJ1-1; 11 positions agree with TRBD1. Looked up from germline, CDR1 is SNHLY and CDR2 is FYNNEI. J gave up 4 bases and V 0 bases, and 1 base lay outside the gene matches. The CDR3 totals 15 residues. CDR3 region: CASSEAGTGGTEAFF. CDR3 nucleotide sequence: TGTGCCAGCAGTGAAGCAGGGACAGGGGGCACTGAAGCTTTCTTT.

To note about this clone: The identical CDR3 is also encoded by other nucleotide sequences in the sample. J is TRBJ2-3 and V is TRBV19; D unclear. Germline V gene sequence: CDR1 LNHDA, CDR2 SQIVND (reference sequence). The CDR3 totals 14 residues. The V end lost 0 bases, the J end lost 0 bases, and 4 bases lay between the germline ends. The CDR3 region has the DNA TGTGCCAGTAGTATAGATCTAAGCACAGATACGCAGTATTTT. It is translated as CASSIDLSTDTQYF.

The J gene is TRBJ2-5, the V gene TRBV9; 7 nucleotides agree with TRBD2. Gene TRBJ2-7 matches the end of the DNA better, so the J call may be wrong. The CDR3 covers 16 residues. The germline V gene encodes CDR1 SGDLS and CDR2 YYNGEE. Here the CDR3 DNA reads TGTGCCAGCAGCGTAGCGGGCGGGAGCCTTTCCTACGAGCAGTACTTC. It specifies CASSVAGGSLSYEQYF.

This chain uses TRBV4-3 with TRBJ2-5; D possibly corresponds to TRBD1 (5 bases). The germline CDR1 and CDR2 sequences are LGHNA and YSLEER. The CDR3 runs to 15 residues. Trimming took 1 base from V and 1 from J, leaving 10 bases between them. The CDR3 DNA sequence: TGCGCCAGCAGCCAAGGAGGTCAGGGCCAAGAGACCCAGTACTTC. Amino acids: CASSQGGQGQETQYF.

This clone was detected once. The CDR3: CASSLGANTEAFF. The CDR3 DNA is TGTGCCAGCAGCTTAGGGGCGAACACTGAAGCTTTCTTT. This sequence joins TRBV7-3 and TRBJ1-1; weak D call: TRBD1 (5 bases). Germline V lookup: CDR1 SGHTA, CDR2 FQGTGA. Trimming removed 2 bases from V and 1 base from J, with 5 bases in between. The CDR3 totals 13 residues.

The CDR3 region is CASSGLAVGDTQYF. CDR3 coding DNA: TGCGCCAGCAGTGGGCTAGCCGTCGGAGATACGCAGTATTTT. This chain uses TRBV10-1 with TRBJ2-3; D is possibly TRBD2 (5 bases). The germline CDR1 and CDR2 sequences are WNHNN and SYGVQD (reference sequence). The V gene lost 4 bases and the J gene lost 5 bases, with 13 bases spanning the gap. The CDR3 sequence is 14 residues long.

The CDR3 region is CASSEWGAYEQYF. In DNA form, the CDR3 reads TGTGCCAGCAGTGAATGGGGCGCCTACGAGCAGTACTTC. The chain carries TRBV6-1 and TRBJ2-7, with D possibly being TRBD1 (5 bases). The germline gives CDR1 MNHNS, CDR2 SASEGT. This CDR3 has 13 amino acids. V was pared by 2 bases and J by 2 bases, with 7 bases between.

The rearrangement links TRBV6-5 to TRBJ1-5; no clear D. The CDR3 consists of 14 residues. Trimming took 0 bases from V and 5 from J, leaving 8 bases between them. Germline assignment: CDR1 MNHEY and CDR2 SVGAGI. Here the CDR3 DNA reads TGTGCCAGCAGTTACTCAGCAGGCTATCAGCCCCAGCATTTT. Its protein product is CASSYSAGYQPQHF.

The CDR3 is CSVEAKDRSSGYTF. In nucleotides, the CDR3 is TGCAGCGTTGAGGCTAAGGACAGGAGCAGTGGCTACACCTTC. This chain uses TRBV29-1 with TRBJ1-2, with 7 bases matching TRBD1. Germline V gene data show CDR1 as SQVTM and CDR2 as ANQGSEA. The CDR3 runs to 14 residues. Trimming removed 3 bases from V and 7 bases from J; junction bases left unmatched: 11.

The chain links TRBV18 to TRBJ2-5, with a possible D match to TRBD1 (5 bases). The ends were cut back, 6 bases at V and 0 bases at J, with 8 bases in the middle. This CDR3 region has 13 residues. The germline V gene encodes CDR1 KGHSH and CDR2 LQKENI. CDR3 in DNA: TGTGCCAGCTCCGCAGGGCACCAAGAGACCCAGTACTTC. It codes for CASSAGHQETQYF.

The chain employs TRBV19 and TRBJ1-1; 7 nucleotides align to TRBD1. Germline values: CDR1 LNHDA, CDR2 SQIVND (reference sequence). V dropped 6 bases and J dropped 1; count of bases not matched to a gene: 11. The CDR3 runs to 16 residues. This chain's CDR3 is CASRPTPGTANTEAFF. CDR3 nucleotide sequence: TGTGCCAGTAGACCCACCCCCGGGACAGCGAACACTGAAGCTTTCTTT. The full variable domain, completed using reference TRBV19 and TRBJ1-1, is DGGITQSPKYLFRKEGQNVTLSCEQNLNHDAMYWYRQDPGQGLRLIYYSQIVNDFQKGDIAEGYSVSREKKESFPLTVTSAQKNPTAFYLCASRPTPGTANTEAFFGQGTRLTVV.

The chain joins TRBV7-8 to TRBJ2-5; weak D call: TRBD1 (5 bases). The germline V and J ends were trimmed by 3 bases and 4 bases, with 12 bases remaining between them. The CDR3 has 14 amino acids. CDR1 is SGHVS, CDR2 FQNEAQ, per germline. CDR3 sequence: CASSFTTDTETQYF. The CDR3 bases are TGTGCCAGCAGCTTCACGACAGACACAGAGACCCAGTACTTC.

This chain uses TRBV6-1 with TRBJ2-3; 11 nucleotides line up with TRBD2. This CDR3 comprises 16 residues. Germline CDR1 reads MNHNS; CDR2 reads SASEGT. With V trimmed by 0 bases and J by 2 bases, 1 base remained unmatched. The CDR3 protein is CASSEASGGATDTQYF. The CDR3 bases are TGTGCCAGCAGTGAAGCTAGCGGGGGGGCCACAGATACGCAGTATTTT.

The chain combines TRBV12-3 or TRBV12-4 with TRBJ2-7, with 7 nucleotides matching TRBD1. Trimming removed 7 bases from V and 2 bases from J; junction bases left unmatched: 5. The CDR3 extends over 13 amino acids. CDR3 sequence: CASNQGETYEQYF. The CDR3 DNA reads as TGTGCCAGCAATCAGGGGGAAACCTACGAGCAGTACTTC.

The chain is built from TRBV6-5 and TRBJ1-2; TRBD1 is a possible D gene (6 bases). Germline CDR1 reads MNHEY; CDR2 reads SVGAGI. The length of the CDR3 is 15 residues. Between the trimmed V and J ends, which lost 7 bases and 4 bases, there was a span of 19 bases. The chain's CDR3 is CASTRDPGASYGYTF. CDR3 sequence (DNA): TGTGCCAGCACGAGGGACCCAGGGGCCAGCTATGGCTACACCTTC.

This clone was counted a single time. V usage is TRBV7-3 and J usage is TRBJ1-1; 9 nucleotides line up with TRBD1. Germline CDR1 is SGHTA and CDR2 is FQGTGA. The CDR3 loop spans 15 amino acids. Trimming removed 5 bases from V and 4 bases from J; junction bases left unmatched: 8. The CDR3 DNA reads TGTGCCAGCAGCCGAAGGACAGGGGTCGGCACTGAAGCTTTCTTT. This codes for CASSRRTGVGTEAFF.

This chain's CDR3 is CASSELAEAGELFF. DNA for the CDR3: TGTGCCAGCAGTGAACTCGCGGAAGCCGGGGAGCTGTTTTTT. This rearrangement joins TRBV6-1 to TRBJ2-2; D uncertain. The CDR3 has 14 residues. V lost 2 bases to trimming and J lost 6 bases, with 10 bases between them. Per germline, CDR1 MNHNS and CDR2 SASEGT.

The gene calls are TRBV28 and TRBJ2-3, with a tentative D call TRBD2 (5 bases). V lost 2 bases and J 3 bases, leaving 15 bases between the germline ends. The CDR3 has 16 residues. Germline V lookup: CDR1 MDHEN, CDR2 SYDVKM. In DNA, the CDR3 is TGTGCCAGCAGTTTAGGCATTAGGACTCTAACAGATACGCAGTATTTT. Residues: CASSLGIRTLTDTQYF. The full variable domain, in which reference TRBV28 and TRBJ2-3 provide the parts outside the CDR3, is DVKVTQSSRYLVKRTGEKVFLECVQDMDHENMFWYRQDPGLGLRLIYFSYDVKMKEKGDIPEGYSVSREKKERFSLILESASTNQTSMYLCASSLGIRTLTDTQYFGPGTRLTVL.

The rearrangement links TRBV9 to TRBJ2-3; 9 bases line up with TRBD2. Germline V CDR1 and CDR2: SGDLS, YYNGEE. This CDR3 has 15 residues. V shed 5 bases and J 5 bases; nucleotides not matched to a gene: 9. CDR3 sequence (DNA): TGTGCCAGCAGTCCCCAGGTAGCGGGAGAAGATACGCAGTATTTT. Translation: CASSPQVAGEDTQYF.

This chain joins TRBV5-8 and TRBJ2-7, with D tentatively TRBD1 (6 bases). This CDR3 comprises 15 residues. The germline gives CDR1 SGHTS, CDR2 YDEGEE. Trimming removed 2 bases at V and 2 bases at J, with 14 bases between. As DNA, the CDR3 is TGTGCCAGCAGCTTTCCGGGACACATCCCCTACGAGCAGTACTTC. Translated: CASSFPGHIPYEQYF.

This chain connects TRBV3-1 (or the pseudogene TRBV3-2) to TRBJ2-7, with 11 nucleotides matching TRBD1. Germline V gene data show CDR1 as LGHDT and CDR2 as YNNKEL (reference sequence). The CDR3 is 17 residues long. The junction had 8 bases not matched to a gene; V was cut back by 2 bases and J by 2 bases. CDR3 amino acids: CASSQSLTGQGAYEQYF. For the CDR3, the DNA is TGTGCCAGCAGCCAAAGTCTGACGGGACAGGGGGCCTACGAGCAGTACTTC.

This chain links TRBV4-3 with TRBJ1-4; D gene unclear. V was cut by 0 bases and J by 10 bases, with 15 bases left in between. Per germline, CDR1 LGHNA and CDR2 YSLEER. This CDR3 is built from 15 residues. The CDR3 loop reads CASSQESVQNGKLFF. The CDR3 DNA sequence: TGCGCCAGCAGCCAAGAATCGGTCCAAAACGGAAAACTGTTTTTT.

This clone was counted a single time. The V call is TRBV3-1 (or the pseudogene TRBV3-2), the J call TRBJ2-2, with TRBD1 as a possible D gene (6 bases). The germline V and J ends were trimmed by 4 bases and 7 bases, with 28 bases remaining between them. Germline V gene sequence: CDR1 LGHDT, CDR2 YNNKEL (reference sequence). The CDR3 consists of 19 residues. For the CDR3, the DNA is TGTGCCAGCAGCCGTCCTTGGAGGCAGGGGCCTTCCTCCGACGGGGAGCTGTTTTTT. It specifies CASSRPWRQGPSSDGELFF.

The chain links TRBV5-1 to TRBJ1-2; D not certain. CDR3 length: 15 residues. V was trimmed by 5 bases and J by 4 bases, leaving 18 bases between them. CDR1 is SGHRS, CDR2 YFSETQ, per germline. The CDR3 is CASSQSSGSGYGYTF. DNA for the CDR3: TGCGCCAGCAGTCAATCGAGCGGATCTGGCTATGGCTACACCTTC.